This TCR beta chain was profiled in a study of chemoradiotherapy in HPV16-positive cancers. Regarding the study as a whole: Candidate HPV-specific clones and E7-related TCR motifs grew in tumor during treatment. HPV-responsive T-cell expansion during chemoradiotherapy was linked to improved recurrence-free survival in HPV16-positive patients.

Samples were taken several times over chemoradiotherapy. As concerns this clone: Its specificity is unknown.

The table came from immunoSEQ multiplex PCR; TCRdb's copy has only in-frame clones and leaves some out. Of approximately 4,000 clones in the sample, around 80% are singletons; the top ten hold 16%. This CDR3 has 12 residues. Trimming stripped 6 bases from V and 8 bases from J, with 13 bases between. Germline V gene data show CDR1 as MNHEY and CDR2 as SVGAGI. The receptor was isolated from a human donor with HPV-associated anogenital cancer. The chain carries TRBV6-5 and TRBJ1-2, with D maybe TRBD1 (6 bases). Sample collection was performed from a patient who underwent chemoradiotherapy. The CDR3 DNA reads TGTGCCAGCAGACGGACAGATAACGGCTACACCTTC. It translates to CASRRTDNGYTF.